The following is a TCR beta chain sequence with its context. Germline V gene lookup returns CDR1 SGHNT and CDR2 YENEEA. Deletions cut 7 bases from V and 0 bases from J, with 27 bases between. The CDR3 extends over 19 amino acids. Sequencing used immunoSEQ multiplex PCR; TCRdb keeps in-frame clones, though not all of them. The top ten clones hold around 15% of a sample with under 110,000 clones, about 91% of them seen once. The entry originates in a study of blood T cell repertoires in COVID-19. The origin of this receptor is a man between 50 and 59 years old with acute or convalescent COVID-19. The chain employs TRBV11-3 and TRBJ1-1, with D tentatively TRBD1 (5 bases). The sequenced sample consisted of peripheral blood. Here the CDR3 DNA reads TGTGCCAGCACCCCGCCAACTCAAGGGCCGACAGTAATGAACACTGAAGCTTTCTTT. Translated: CASTPPTQGPTVMNTEAFF.